This TCR beta chain comes out of a study of OX40 agonist ivuxolimab in advanced cancers. Overall study context: Past anti-PD-1, anti-PD-L1 or anti-CTLA-4 therapy was accepted, and 30% to 45% had received some.

Germline-derived CDR1 and CDR2 are MDHEN and SYDVKM. V trimming: 4 bases; J trimming: 7 bases; junction bases outside the gene matches: 5. The CDR3 length is 14 residues. TCRdb's copy holds only in-frame clones and misses some; the assay was immunoSEQ multiplex PCR. Here the sample spans 70,000 or so clones, 84% being singletons. The sample in question was CD4+ or CD8+ T cells sorted from blood, obtained in a trial of the OX40 agonist ivuxolimab. The receptor comes from an adult with an advanced solid tumor such as melanoma, head and neck, liver or kidney cancer. The chain has TRBV28 and TRBJ2-1; 9 bases are shared with TRBD1. The CDR3 reads CASSWGTGRNEQFF. The CDR3 bases are TGTGCCAGCAGTTGGGGGACAGGGAGAAATGAGCAGTTCTTC.